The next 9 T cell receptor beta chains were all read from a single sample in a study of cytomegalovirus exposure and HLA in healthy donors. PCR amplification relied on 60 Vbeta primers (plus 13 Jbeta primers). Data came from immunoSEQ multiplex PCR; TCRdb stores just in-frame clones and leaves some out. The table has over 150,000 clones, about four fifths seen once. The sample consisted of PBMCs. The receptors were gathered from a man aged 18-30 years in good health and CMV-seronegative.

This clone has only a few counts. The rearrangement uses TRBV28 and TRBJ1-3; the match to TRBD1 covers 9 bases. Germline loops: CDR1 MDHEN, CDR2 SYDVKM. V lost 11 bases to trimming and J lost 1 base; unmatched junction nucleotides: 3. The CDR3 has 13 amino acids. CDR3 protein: CAGQGSSGNTIYF. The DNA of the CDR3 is TGTGCCGGACAGGGGAGTTCTGGAAACACCATATATTTT.

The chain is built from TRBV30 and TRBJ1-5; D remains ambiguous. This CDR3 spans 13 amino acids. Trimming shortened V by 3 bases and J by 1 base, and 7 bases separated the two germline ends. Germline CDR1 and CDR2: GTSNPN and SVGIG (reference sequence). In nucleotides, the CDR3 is TGTGCCTGGAGCCAGTACAGCAATCAGCCCCAGCATTTT. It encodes CAWSQYSNQPQHF.

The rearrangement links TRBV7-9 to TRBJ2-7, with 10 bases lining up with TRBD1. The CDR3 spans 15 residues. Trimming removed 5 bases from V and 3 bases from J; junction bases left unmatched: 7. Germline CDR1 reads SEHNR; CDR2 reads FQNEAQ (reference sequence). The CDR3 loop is CASSAPGQGHYEQYF. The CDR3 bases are TGTGCCAGCAGCGCGCCGGGACAGGGGCACTACGAGCAGTACTTC.

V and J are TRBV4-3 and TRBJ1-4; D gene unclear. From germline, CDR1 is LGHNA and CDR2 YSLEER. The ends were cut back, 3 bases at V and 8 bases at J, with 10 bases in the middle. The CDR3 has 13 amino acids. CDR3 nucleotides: TGCGCCAGCAGCCAGCTAGGAGGCGAAAAACTGTTTTTT. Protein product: CASSQLGGEKLFF.

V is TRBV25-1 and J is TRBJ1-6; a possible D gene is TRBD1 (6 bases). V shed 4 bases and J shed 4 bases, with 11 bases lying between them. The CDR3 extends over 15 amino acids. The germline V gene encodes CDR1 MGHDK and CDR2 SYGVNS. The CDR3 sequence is CASSVRDTYNSPLHF. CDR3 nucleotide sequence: TGTGCCAGCAGTGTCCGGGACACTTATAATTCACCCCTCCACTTT.

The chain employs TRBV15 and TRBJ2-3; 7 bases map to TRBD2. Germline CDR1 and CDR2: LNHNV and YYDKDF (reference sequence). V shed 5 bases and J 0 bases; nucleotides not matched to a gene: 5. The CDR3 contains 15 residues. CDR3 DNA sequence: TGTGCCACCAGCGACGGGAGGACTAGCACAGATACGCAGTATTTT. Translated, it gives CATSDGRTSTDTQYF.

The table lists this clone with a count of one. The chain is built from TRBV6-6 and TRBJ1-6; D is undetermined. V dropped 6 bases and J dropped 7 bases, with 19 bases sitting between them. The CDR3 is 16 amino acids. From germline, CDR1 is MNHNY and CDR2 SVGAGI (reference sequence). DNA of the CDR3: TGTGCCAGCAGCCCCGCGACACACTCGAAAAATTCACCCCTCCACTTT. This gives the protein CASSPATHSKNSPLHF.

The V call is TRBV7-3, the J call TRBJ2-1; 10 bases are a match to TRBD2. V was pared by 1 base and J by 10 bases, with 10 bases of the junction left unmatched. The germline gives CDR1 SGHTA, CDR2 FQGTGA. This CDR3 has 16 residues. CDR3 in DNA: TGTGCCAGCAGCTTAAACCCCGGGACTAGCGTGGGGGAGCAGTTCTTC. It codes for CASSLNPGTSVGEQFF.

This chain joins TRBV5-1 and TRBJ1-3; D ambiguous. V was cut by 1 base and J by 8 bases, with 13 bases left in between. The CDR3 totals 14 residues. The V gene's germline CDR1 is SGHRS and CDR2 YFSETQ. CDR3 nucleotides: TGCGCCAGCAGCTTGTCCGGACTGGCAGACACCATATATTTT. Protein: CASSLSGLADTIYF.